This is a list of T cell receptor beta chains from one sample in a study of CD8 T cells in ankylosing spondylitis. TCRdb re-called the 5' RACE reads through MiXCR, storing one row per CDR3 protein. Of a few hundred thousand distinct CDR3 sequences in the sample, 7% to 9% were seen once. Source material: blood, either unsorted or a sorted T cell fraction (not recorded which). Source of these receptors: a male donor with ankylosing spondylitis. CDR3s include the opening cysteine and the closing phenylalanine or tryptophan. Each record gives: J gene, clone size, D gene, V gene, CDR3 protein, CDR3 DNA. A D gene is named only where the DNA matches it firmly. Clone size, where shown, is once, few, many, or a class for clones that have expanded.

>TRBJ2-1|many|-|TRBV4-1
CASSQNYYEQFF
TGCGCCAGCAGCCAAAACTACTATGAGCAGTTCTTC
>TRBJ2-7|many|TRBD2|TRBV12-3/TRBV12-4
CASSLFGGRTSEQYF
TGTGCCAGCAGTTTGTTTGGCGGGAGAACGTCCGAGCAGTACTTC
>TRBJ1-1|-|TRBD1|TRBV20-1
CSAGSTGAVNTEAFF
TGCAGTGCTGGCTCGACAGGGGCCGTGAACACTGAAGCTTTCTTT
>TRBJ1-1|many|-|TRBV4-3
CASSQGQNRWNTEAFF
TGCGCCAGCAGCCAAGGGCAGAACAGGTGGAACACTGAAGCTTTCTTT
>TRBJ2-2|-|-|TRBV7-2
CASTFGTSRELFF
TGTGCCAGCACCTTTGGGACGTCAAGGGAGCTGTTTTTT
>TRBJ2-1|-|TRBD2|TRBV28
CASRTSGSGEQFF
TGTGCCAGCAGGACTAGCGGGAGTGGTGAGCAGTTCTTC
>TRBJ2-2|few|TRBD1|TRBV27
CASSPRTGTTGELFF
TGTGCCAGCAGTCCGCGGACAGGGACCACCGGGGAGCTGTTTTTT
>TRBJ2-1|-|-|TRBV2
CASSPSPGYNEQFF
TGTGCCAGCAGCCCTTCTCCGGGATACAATGAGCAGTTCTTC
>TRBJ2-3|-|TRBD2|TRBV6-2/TRBV6-3
CASRTSGRHTDTQYF
TGTGCCAGCAGAACTAGCGGGAGGCACACAGATACGCAGTATTTT
>TRBJ2-7|many|-|TRBV29-1
CSVGAAFGPSNEQYF
TGCAGCGTTGGTGCAGCTTTTGGACCCTCGAACGAGCAGTACTTC
>TRBJ2-7|-|-|TRBV25-1
CASIDRSSYEQYF
TGTGCCAGCATTGACAGGAGCTCCTACGAGCAGTACTTC
>TRBJ1-2|few|-|TRBV5-1
CASSFRPAPYGYTF
TGCGCCAGCAGCTTCAGGCCCGCACCCTATGGCTACACCTTC
>TRBJ1-6|-|-|TRBV5-1
CASSLERPAANSPLHF
TGCGCCAGCAGCTTGGAGCGTCCGGCCGCTAATTCACCCCTCCACTTT
>TRBJ2-2|few|-|TRBV11-2
CASSLDFYRRELFF
TGTGCCAGCAGCTTAGACTTCTACAGGAGGGAGCTGTTTTTT
>TRBJ2-1|few|-|TRBV4-1
CASSQDGGAINEQFF
TGCGCCAGCAGCCAAGATGGCGGGGCCATCAATGAGCAGTTCTTC
>TRBJ2-7|-|-|TRBV5-6
CASSPADSSYEQYF
TGTGCCAGCAGCCCGGCCGACTCCTCCTACGAGCAGTACTTC
>TRBJ2-5|-|TRBD2|TRBV5-1
CASSFYAGGLSEETQYF
TGCGCCAGCAGCTTTTACGCGGGGGGACTCTCTGAGGAGACCCAGTACTTC
>TRBJ2-7|few|-|TRBV4-2
CASSQEGKGDFSYEQYF
TGTGCCAGCAGCCAAGAGGGGAAGGGGGACTTCTCCTACGAGCAGTACTTC